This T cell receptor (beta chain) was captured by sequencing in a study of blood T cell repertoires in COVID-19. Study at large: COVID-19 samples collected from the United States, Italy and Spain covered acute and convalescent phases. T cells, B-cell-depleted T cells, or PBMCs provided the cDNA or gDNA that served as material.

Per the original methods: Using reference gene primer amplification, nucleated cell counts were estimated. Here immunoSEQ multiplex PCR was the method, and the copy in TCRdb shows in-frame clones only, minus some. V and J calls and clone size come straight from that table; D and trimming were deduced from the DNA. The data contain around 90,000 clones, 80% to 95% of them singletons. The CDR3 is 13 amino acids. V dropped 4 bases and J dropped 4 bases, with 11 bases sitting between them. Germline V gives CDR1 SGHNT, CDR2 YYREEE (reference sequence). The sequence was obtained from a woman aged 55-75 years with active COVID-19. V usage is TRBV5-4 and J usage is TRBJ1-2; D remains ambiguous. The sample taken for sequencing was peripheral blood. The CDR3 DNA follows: TGTGCCAGCAGCGCATCACAGTCCTATGGCTACACCTTC. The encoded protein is CASSASQSYGYTF.